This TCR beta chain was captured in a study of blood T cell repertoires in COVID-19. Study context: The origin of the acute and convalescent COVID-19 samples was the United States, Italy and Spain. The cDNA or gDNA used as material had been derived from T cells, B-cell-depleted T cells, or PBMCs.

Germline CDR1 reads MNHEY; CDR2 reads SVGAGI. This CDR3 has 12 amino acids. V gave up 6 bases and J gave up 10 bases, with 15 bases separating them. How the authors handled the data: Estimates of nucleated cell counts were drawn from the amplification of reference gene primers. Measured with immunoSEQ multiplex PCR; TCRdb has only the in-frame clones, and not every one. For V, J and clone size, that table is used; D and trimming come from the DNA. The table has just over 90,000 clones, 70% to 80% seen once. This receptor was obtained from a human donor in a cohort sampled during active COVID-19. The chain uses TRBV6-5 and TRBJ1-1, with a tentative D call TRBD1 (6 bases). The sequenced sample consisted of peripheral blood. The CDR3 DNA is TGTGCCAGCAGCGCATCAGGGGTGGCAGCTTTCTTT. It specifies CASSASGVAAFF.